Listed below are T cell receptor beta chains from one sample, sequenced in a study of shared clonotypes between healthy human individuals. Assay: immunoSEQ multiplex PCR; the TCRdb copy retains only in-frame clones and omits some. The sample yields about 980,000 clones, over 75% seen once. The sample comprised memory CD4+ T cells sorted from blood. The source of these receptors is a man aged 18-30 years in good health. The conserved cysteine and the conserved F or W are not part of the CDR3 here. D genes are given only for firm matches.

cdr3_aa: ATEQGHNQPQH
v_call: TRBV6-1
d_call: NA

cdr3_aa: ASSIEFSPLH
v_call: TRBV5-6
d_call: NA

cdr3_aa: ASSFLRNEQY
v_call: TRBV12-1
d_call: NA

cdr3_aa: ASSPDDGYT
v_call: TRBV18
d_call: NA

cdr3_aa: ASSPDRVKQY
v_call: TRBV6-5
d_call: NA

cdr3_aa: ASSMDYNYGYT
v_call: TRBV19
d_call: NA

cdr3_aa: ASSPAGQGGYGYT
v_call: TRBV27
d_call: TRBD1

cdr3_aa: ASSFGGQETQY
v_call: TRBV5-1
d_call: NA

cdr3_aa: ASSDRGNSNQPQH
v_call: TRBV27
d_call: TRBD1

cdr3_aa: ASSLGDSHNEQF
v_call: TRBV5-1
d_call: TRBD1

cdr3_aa: AISPGTHSYNSPLH
v_call: TRBV6-4
d_call: NA

cdr3_aa: SVGLISSYNEQF
v_call: TRBV29-1
d_call: NA

cdr3_aa: ASSHLGTSGTDTQY
v_call: TRBV18
d_call: TRBD2

cdr3_aa: STPSGGGANYGYT
v_call: TRBV29-1
d_call: NA

cdr3_aa: ASSPHLNTEAF
v_call: TRBV14
d_call: NA

cdr3_aa: ASSQGDRGSGANVLT
v_call: TRBV4-3
d_call: TRBD1

cdr3_aa: ASSYGEDYGYT
v_call: TRBV7-9
d_call: NA

cdr3_aa: ASSLAGRGAYEQY
v_call: TRBV7-2
d_call: TRBD2

cdr3_aa: ASSSPGTEAF
v_call: TRBV6-6
d_call: NA

cdr3_aa: ASSQEEGGAEAF
v_call: TRBV4-1
d_call: NA

cdr3_aa: ASSQSGGQTEAF
v_call: TRBV16
d_call: NA

cdr3_aa: ASSNGLAEYTDTQY
v_call: TRBV19
d_call: TRBD2

cdr3_aa: AISQRDRGYDQPQH
v_call: TRBV10-3
d_call: TRBD1

cdr3_aa: ASSLGRLQPQH
v_call: TRBV5-6
d_call: NA

cdr3_aa: ATSRDPPGQGEKLF
v_call: TRBV15
d_call: NA

cdr3_aa: ASPRNSSNQPQH
v_call: TRBV6-4
d_call: NA

cdr3_aa: ASSLGLVGIDEQY
v_call: TRBV7-9
d_call: NA

cdr3_aa: ASSDRGNTEAF
v_call: TRBV19
d_call: TRBD1

cdr3_aa: AWSVRDIQY
v_call: TRBV30
d_call: NA

cdr3_aa: ASSLKGGHEQY
v_call: TRBV7-9
d_call: TRBD1

cdr3_aa: ASSRGTGRLNYGYT
v_call: TRBV5-6
d_call: TRBD1

cdr3_aa: ASSLRNQETQY
v_call: TRBV7-9
d_call: NA

cdr3_aa: ASSIPGSQETQY
v_call: TRBV5-1
d_call: NA

cdr3_aa: ASSEARDYNEQF
v_call: TRBV10-1
d_call: NA

cdr3_aa: ASSFSGNTEAF
v_call: TRBV11-3
d_call: NA

cdr3_aa: ASSSDRGLYEQY
v_call: TRBV11-2
d_call: TRBD1

cdr3_aa: SVCHGGIGYEQY
v_call: TRBV29-1
d_call: NA

cdr3_aa: ASSPQVSQPQH
v_call: TRBV19
d_call: NA

cdr3_aa: ASLRNTEAF
v_call: TRBV19
d_call: NA

cdr3_aa: ASSRGIQETQY
v_call: TRBV5-4
d_call: NA

cdr3_aa: SVGRGGTDTQY
v_call: TRBV29-1
d_call: TRBD2

cdr3_aa: AISTQGGNQPQH
v_call: TRBV10-3
d_call: TRBD1

cdr3_aa: ASGLVSPRDRGSYEQY
v_call: TRBV12-5
d_call: TRBD1

cdr3_aa: ASSFWADQPQH
v_call: TRBV7-2
d_call: NA

cdr3_aa: ASSLSGANYGYT
v_call: TRBV7-9
d_call: NA

cdr3_aa: ASSQGSGNQPQH
v_call: TRBV14
d_call: NA

cdr3_aa: ASSDKGTHGYT
v_call: TRBV6-1
d_call: NA